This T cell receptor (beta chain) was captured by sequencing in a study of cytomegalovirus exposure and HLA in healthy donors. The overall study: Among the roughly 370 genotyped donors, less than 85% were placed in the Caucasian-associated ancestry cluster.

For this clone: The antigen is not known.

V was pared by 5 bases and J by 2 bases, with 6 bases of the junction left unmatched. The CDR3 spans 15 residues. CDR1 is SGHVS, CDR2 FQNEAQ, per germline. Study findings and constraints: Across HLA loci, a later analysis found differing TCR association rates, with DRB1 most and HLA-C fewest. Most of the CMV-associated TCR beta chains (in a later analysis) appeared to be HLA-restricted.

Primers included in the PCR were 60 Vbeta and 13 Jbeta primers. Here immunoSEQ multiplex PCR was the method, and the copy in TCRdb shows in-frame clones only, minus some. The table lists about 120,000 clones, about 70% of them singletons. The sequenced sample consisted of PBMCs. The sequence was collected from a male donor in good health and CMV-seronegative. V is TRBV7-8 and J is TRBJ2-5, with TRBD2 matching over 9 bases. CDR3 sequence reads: CASSLTTSGQETQYF. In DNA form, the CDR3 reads TGTGCCAGCAGCCTTACTACTAGCGGGCAAGAGACCCAGTACTTC.